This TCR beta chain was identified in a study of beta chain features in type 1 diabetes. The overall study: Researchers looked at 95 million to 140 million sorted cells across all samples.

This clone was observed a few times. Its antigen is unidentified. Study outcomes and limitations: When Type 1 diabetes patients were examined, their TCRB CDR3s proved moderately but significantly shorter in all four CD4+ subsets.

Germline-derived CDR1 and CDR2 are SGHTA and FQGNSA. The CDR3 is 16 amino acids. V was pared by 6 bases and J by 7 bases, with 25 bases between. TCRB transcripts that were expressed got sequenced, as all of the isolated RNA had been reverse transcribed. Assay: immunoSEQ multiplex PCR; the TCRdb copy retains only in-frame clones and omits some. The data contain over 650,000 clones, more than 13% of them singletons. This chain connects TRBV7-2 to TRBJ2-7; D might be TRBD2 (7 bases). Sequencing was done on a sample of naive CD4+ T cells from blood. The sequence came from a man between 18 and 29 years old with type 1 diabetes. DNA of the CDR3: TGTGCCAGCAGTTCCGGGGGAGGGACAAGATATTGGGAGCAGTACTTC. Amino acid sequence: CASSSGGGTRYWEQYF.